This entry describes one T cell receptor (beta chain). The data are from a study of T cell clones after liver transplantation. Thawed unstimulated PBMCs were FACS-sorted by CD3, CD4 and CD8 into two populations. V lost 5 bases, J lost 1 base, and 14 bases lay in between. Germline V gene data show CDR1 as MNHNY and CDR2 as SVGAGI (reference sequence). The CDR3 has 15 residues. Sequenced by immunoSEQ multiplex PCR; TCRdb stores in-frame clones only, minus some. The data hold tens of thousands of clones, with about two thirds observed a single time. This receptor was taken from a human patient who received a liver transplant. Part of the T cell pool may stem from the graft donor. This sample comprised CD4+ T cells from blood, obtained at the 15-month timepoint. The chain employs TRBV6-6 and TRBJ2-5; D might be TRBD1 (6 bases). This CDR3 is CASSDQTGIQETQYF. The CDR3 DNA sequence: TGTGCCAGCAGTGACCAAACAGGGATCCAAGAGACCCAGTACTTC.